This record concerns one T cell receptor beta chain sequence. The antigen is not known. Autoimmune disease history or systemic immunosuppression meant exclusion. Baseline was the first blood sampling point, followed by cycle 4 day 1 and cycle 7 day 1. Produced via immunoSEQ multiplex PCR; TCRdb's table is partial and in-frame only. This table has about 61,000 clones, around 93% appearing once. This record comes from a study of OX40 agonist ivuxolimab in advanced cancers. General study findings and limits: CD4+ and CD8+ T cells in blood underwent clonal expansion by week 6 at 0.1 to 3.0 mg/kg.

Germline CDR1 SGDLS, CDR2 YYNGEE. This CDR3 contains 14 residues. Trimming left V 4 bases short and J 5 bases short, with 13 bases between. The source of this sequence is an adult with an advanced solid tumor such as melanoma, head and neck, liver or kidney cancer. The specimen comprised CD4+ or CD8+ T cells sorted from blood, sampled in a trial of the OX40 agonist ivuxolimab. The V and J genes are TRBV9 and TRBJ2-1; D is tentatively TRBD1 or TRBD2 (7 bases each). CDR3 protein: CASSSGGEDNEQFF. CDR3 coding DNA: TGTGCCAGCAGCTCAGGGGGGGAAGACAATGAGCAGTTCTTC. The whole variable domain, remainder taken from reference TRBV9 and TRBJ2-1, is DSGVTQTPKHLITATGQRVTLRCSPRSGDLSVYWYQQSLDQGLQFLIQYYNGEERAKGNILERFSAQQFPDLHSELNLSSLELGDSALYFCASSSGGEDNEQFFGPGTRLTVL.